These T cell receptor beta chains were read from a single sample in a study of CD8+ T cells in alopecia areata. Method: immunoSEQ multiplex PCR; TCRdb's copy keeps in-frame clones and lacks some. In the table there are some 190,000 clones, less than 70% of which are singletons. Material: CD4+ T cells sorted from blood, obtained between weeks 49 and 50, from a patient treated with tofacitinib. The receptor set was obtained from a human donor with alopecia areata. CDR3s include the opening cysteine and the closing phenylalanine or tryptophan.

J	V	CDR3
TRBJ2-4	TRBV29-1	CSVPVDGNIQYF
TRBJ2-6	TRBV7-2	CASSLLGAGANVLTF
TRBJ1-2	TRBV29-1	CSVVGANYGYTF
TRBJ1-5	TRBV19	CASSEQGRNQPQHF
TRBJ1-1	TRBV30	CAWDRANTEAFF
TRBJ2-5	TRBV5-1	CASSLGASGGQETQYF
TRBJ1-1	TRBV30	CAWRGQVNTEAFF
TRBJ1-5	TRBV5-6	CASSFRTGAYNQPQHF
TRBJ1-2	TRBV6-1	CASSGRRTDGYTF
TRBJ2-4	TRBV29-1	CSGGDYTNIQYF
TRBJ2-2	TRBV15	CATSRDQDGELFF
TRBJ2-3	TRBV2	CAAKGVRGDTQYF
TRBJ1-1	TRBV4-3	CASSQGVVAEAFF
TRBJ2-5	TRBV29-1	CSVKRTGETQYF
TRBJ2-7	TRBV12-5	CASGLTGTYEQYF
TRBJ2-6	TRBV5-4	CASSSTGAGANVLTF
TRBJ1-1	TRBV30	CAWSNGEGAGTEAFF
TRBJ1-1	TRBV29-1	CSVDQGPGTEAFF
TRBJ1-1	TRBV4-3	CASSQDFLHTEAFF
TRBJ2-1	TRBV20-1	CSARPPEQEFF
TRBJ1-5	TRBV10-3	CAISEGGLGQPQHF
TRBJ2-2	TRBV30	CAWSQRTYTGELFF